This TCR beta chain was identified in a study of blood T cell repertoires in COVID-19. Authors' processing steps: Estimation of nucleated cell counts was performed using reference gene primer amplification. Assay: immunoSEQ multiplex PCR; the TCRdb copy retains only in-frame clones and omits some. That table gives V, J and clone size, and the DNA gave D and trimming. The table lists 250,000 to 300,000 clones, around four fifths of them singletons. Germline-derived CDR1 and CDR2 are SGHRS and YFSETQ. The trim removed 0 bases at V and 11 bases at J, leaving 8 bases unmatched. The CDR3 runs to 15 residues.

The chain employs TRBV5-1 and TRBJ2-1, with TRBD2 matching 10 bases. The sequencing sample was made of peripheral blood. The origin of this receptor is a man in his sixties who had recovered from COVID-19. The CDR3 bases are TGCGCCAGCAGCTTGGCGGTACTAGCGGGGAATAAGCAGTTCTTC. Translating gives CASSLAVLAGNKQFF.